The TCR beta chain under discussion was sequenced for a study of control samples from healthy donors and cancer patients. TCRdb keeps only in-frame clones here, not all; method: immunoSEQ multiplex PCR. Among some 140,000 clones listed, around 90% were seen once. V was clipped by 5 bases and J by 7 bases, with 8 bases between them. CDR3 length: 11 residues. Germline CDR1 MGHDK, CDR2 SYGVNS. The sequence was collected from a man between 25 and 39 years old in good health. The chain has TRBV25-1 and TRBJ1-1; the D is unclear. The sequenced material came from blood. The CDR3 DNA is TGTGCCAGCAGTTGGTCGGTTGAAGCTTTCTTT. This sequence encodes CASSWSVEAFF.